Included here is one TCR beta chain sequence, with context. Its antigen is undetermined. This sample stems from a study of T cells in Graves' hyperthyroidism and ophthalmopathy. Study results and caveats: Ophthalmopathy stood apart from stable hyperthyroidism in a 13 V-J model.

A lack of ophthalmopathy progression within 18 months defined stable Graves' hyperthyroidism. Uncontrolled infections, other autoimmune diseases, pregnancy or lactation led to exclusion of patients. 9.5 to 10 ml fresh peripheral blood yielded the PBMCs. Researchers took RNA transcripts and amplified the TCR beta CDR3 regions from them. The TCR CDR3 first-round RT-PCR relied on the HTBI primer set. Using its own MiXCR run on the multiplex PCR reads, TCRdb lists one record per CDR3 protein. This table holds some 350,000 distinct CDR3 sequences, about a fifth found once. This TCR was sampled from a woman under 30 with Graves' hyperthyroidism. The sequenced sample consisted of blood.

CDR3 sequence: CAGGDSPGTEAFF. CDR3 nucleotides: TGTGCCGGCGGGGACAGCCCAGGAACTGAAGCTTTCTTT. V usage is TRBV6-1 and J usage is TRBJ1-1; 7 bases fit TRBD1. The CDR3 totals 13 residues. With V trimmed by 11 bases and J by 5 bases, 11 bases remained unmatched. Germline lookup yields CDR1 MNHNS and CDR2 SASEGT.